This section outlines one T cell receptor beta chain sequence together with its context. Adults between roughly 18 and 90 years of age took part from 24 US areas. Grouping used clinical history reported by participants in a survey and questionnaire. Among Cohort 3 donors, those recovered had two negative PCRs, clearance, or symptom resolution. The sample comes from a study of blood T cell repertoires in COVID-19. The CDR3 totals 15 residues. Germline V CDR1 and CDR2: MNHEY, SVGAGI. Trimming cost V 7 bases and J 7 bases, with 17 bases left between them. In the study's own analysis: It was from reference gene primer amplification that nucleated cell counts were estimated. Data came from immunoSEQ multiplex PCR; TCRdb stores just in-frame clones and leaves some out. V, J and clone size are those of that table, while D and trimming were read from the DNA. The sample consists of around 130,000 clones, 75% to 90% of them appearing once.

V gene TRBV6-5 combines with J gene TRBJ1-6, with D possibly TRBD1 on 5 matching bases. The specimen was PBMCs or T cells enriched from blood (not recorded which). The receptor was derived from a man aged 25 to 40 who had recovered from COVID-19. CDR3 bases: TGTGCCAGCACTACCTGGGGGGTAAGAAATTCACCCCTCCACTTT. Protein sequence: CASTTWGVRNSPLHF.